This T cell receptor beta chain was recovered during a study of T-cell reconstitution after alpha-beta-depleted transplantation in children. General observations from the study: In some patients, recipient T cells and intrathymic progenitors surviving conditioning explained high day-60 diversity.

Unique molecular identifiers tagged the TCRbeta library. TCRdb reprocessed the PCR reads via MiXCR and lists one record per CDR3 protein. The table lists some 200,000 distinct CDR3 sequences, 7.5% to 9.5% of them singletons. The CDR3 extends over 16 amino acids. V dropped 4 bases and J dropped 0 bases, with 12 bases sitting between them. This clonotype was found many times. The antigen is unknown. The chain recombines TRBV12-3 or TRBV12-4 with TRBJ2-2; unclear D gene. This clonotype was obtained from a male patient aged 2 to 10 who had a stem cell transplant for acute myeloid leukemia, so the T cells may come from the graft donor. Here the sequenced sample was PBMCs, mostly from graft donor cells, taken 360 days after TCRalphabeta/CD19-depleted stem cell transplant. The CDR3 spells CASSSQGETNTGELFF. The CDR3, as DNA: TGTGCCAGCAGTTCCCAAGGCGAAACGAACACCGGGGAGCTGTTTTTT.